This T cell receptor beta chain was profiled in a study of cytomegalovirus exposure and HLA in healthy donors. Study-wide points: According to the study, 160 or so TCR beta chains were cytomegalovirus-associated. Most TCR sequences were rare, but some public TCRs occurred in many donors.

Germline CDR1 and CDR2: MDHEN and SYDVKM. The CDR3 has 14 residues. With 2 bases removed from V and 5 bases from J, the gap between germline ends came to 10 bases. PCR amplification relied on 60 Vbeta primers (plus 13 Jbeta primers). Using immunoSEQ multiplex PCR, the repertoire was profiled, and TCRdb retains in-frame clones only, with some absent. This repertoire shows about 120,000 clones, about 69% found once; its top ten account for roughly 1.5%. Turning to this clone: Its antigen is not known.

The specimen was PBMCs. The clonotype originates from a woman aged 18-29 years in good health and CMV-seronegative. The V and J genes are TRBV28 and TRBJ1-5; D is perhaps TRBD1 (5 bases). The CDR3 spells CASSLGGVYQPQHF. The CDR3 nucleotides read TGTGCCAGCAGTTTAGGGGGGGTCTATCAGCCCCAGCATTTT.